This T cell receptor (beta chain) is drawn from a study of blood T cell repertoires in COVID-19. Study-wide context: The study drew acute and convalescent COVID-19 samples from the United States, Italy and Spain. T cells, B-cell-depleted T cells, or PBMCs supplied cDNA or gDNA.

Original methodology: Reference gene primer amplification in the assay estimated nucleated cell counts. Here immunoSEQ multiplex PCR was the method, and the copy in TCRdb shows in-frame clones only, minus some. Clone size and V and J calls were adopted from that table, with D and trimming inferred from the DNA. The repertoire includes tens of thousands of clones, approximately 90% of them detected once, and roughly 7% sits in the top ten. V was pared by 4 bases and J by 2 bases, with 11 bases between. The germline gives CDR1 SGHDT, CDR2 YYEEEE. The CDR3 runs 14 residues. The sequence came from a woman aged 45-59 years with acute or convalescent COVID-19. What was sequenced was peripheral blood. This chain joins TRBV5-6 and TRBJ2-3, with a possible D match to TRBD2 (6 bases). The CDR3 here is CASSRDSDTDTQYF. CDR3 bases: TGTGCCAGCAGCCGGGACTCTGACACAGATACGCAGTATTTT.